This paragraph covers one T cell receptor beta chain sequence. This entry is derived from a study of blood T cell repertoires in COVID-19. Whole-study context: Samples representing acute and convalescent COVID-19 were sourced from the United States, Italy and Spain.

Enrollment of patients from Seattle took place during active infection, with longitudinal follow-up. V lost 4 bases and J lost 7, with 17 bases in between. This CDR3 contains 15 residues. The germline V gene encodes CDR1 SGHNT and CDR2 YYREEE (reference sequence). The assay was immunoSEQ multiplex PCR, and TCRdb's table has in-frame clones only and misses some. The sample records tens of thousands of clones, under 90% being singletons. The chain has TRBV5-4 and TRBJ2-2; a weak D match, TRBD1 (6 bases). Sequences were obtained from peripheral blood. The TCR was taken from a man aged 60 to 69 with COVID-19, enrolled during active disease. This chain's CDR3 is CASSTPLGADGELFF. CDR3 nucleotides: TGTGCCAGCAGCACCCCCCTGGGGGCGGACGGGGAGCTGTTTTTT.